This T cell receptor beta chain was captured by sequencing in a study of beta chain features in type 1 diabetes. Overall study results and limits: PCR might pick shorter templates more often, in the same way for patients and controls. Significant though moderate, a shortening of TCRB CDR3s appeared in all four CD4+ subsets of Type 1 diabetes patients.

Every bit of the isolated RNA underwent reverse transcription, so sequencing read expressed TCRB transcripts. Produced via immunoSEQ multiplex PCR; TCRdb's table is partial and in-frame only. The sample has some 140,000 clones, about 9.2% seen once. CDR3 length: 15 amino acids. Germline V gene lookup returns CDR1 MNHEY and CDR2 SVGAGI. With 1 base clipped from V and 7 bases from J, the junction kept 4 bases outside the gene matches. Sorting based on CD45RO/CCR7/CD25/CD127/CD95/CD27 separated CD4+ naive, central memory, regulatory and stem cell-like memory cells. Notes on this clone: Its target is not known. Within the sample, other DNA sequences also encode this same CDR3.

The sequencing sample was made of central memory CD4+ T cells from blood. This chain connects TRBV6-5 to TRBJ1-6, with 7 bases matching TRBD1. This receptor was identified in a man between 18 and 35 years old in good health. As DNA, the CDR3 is TGTGCCAGCAGTTACTATCCAGGGGGAAATTCACCCCTCCACTTT. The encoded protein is CASSYYPGGNSPLHF.